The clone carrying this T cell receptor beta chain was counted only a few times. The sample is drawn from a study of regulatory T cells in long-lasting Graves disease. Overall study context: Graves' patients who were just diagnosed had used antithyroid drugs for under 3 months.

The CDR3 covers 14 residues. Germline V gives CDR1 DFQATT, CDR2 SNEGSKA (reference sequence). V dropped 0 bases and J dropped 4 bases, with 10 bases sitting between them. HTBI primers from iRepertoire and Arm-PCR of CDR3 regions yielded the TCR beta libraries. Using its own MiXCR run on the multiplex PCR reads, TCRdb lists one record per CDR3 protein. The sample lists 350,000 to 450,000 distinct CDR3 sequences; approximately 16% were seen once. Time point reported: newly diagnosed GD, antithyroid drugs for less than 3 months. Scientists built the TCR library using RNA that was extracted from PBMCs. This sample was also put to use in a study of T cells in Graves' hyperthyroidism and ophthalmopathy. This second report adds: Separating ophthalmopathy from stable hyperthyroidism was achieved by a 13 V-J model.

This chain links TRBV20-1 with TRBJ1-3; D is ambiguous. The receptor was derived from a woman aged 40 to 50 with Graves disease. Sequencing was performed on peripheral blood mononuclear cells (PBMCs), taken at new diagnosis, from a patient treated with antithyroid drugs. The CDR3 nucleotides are TGCAGTGCTAGAGATGTCGCACCCGGAAACACCATATATTTT. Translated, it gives CSARDVAPGNTIYF.